Listed here are 25 T cell receptor beta chains from one sample, sequenced in a study of early T cells in non-severe SARS-CoV-2 infection. TCRdb reprocessed the 5' RACE reads via MiXCR and lists one record per CDR3 protein. The sample carries roughly 120,000 distinct CDR3 sequences, roughly 12% recorded once. The input for sequencing was whole blood, taken at baseline. These TCRs come from an adult who was a healthcare worker with PCR-confirmed SARS-CoV-2 infection or an uninfected control (not recorded which).

The chain uses TRBV5-1 and TRBJ2-7; D tentatively reads TRBD1 or TRBD2 (6 bases each). The CDR3 is made up of 15 amino acids. CDR1 is SGHRS and CDR2 is YFSETQ in the germline V gene. Trimming removed 4 bases at V and 5 bases at J, with 19 bases between. The CDR3 sequence: CASSTAGTLGNEQYF. The CDR3 region has the DNA TGCGCCAGCAGCACGGCGGGGACACTGGGCAACGAGCAGTACTTC.

This clonotype was observed a handful of times. The V call is TRBV7-2, the J call TRBJ1-1; TRBD1 is a possible D gene (5 bases). Germline loops: CDR1 SGHTA, CDR2 FQGNSA. Trimming removed 6 bases from V and 0 bases from J, with 11 bases in between. This CDR3 is built from 14 residues. CDR3 sequence: CASSLQQVNTEAFF. CDR3 coding DNA: TGTGCCAGCAGTTTACAACAGGTGAACACTGAAGCTTTCTTT. The full variable domain, with the rest looked up from reference TRBV7-2 and TRBJ1-1, is GAGVSQSPSNKVTEKGKDVELRCDPISGHTALYWYRQSLGQGLEFLIYFQGNSAPDKSGLPSDRFSAERTGGSVSTLTIQRTQQEDSAVYLCASSLQQVNTEAFFGQGTRLTVV.

This clonotype was seen repeatedly, ten times or more. The chain has TRBV12-3 or TRBV12-4 and TRBJ1-1; D is uncertain. The CDR3 runs 13 residues. V gave up 6 bases and J gave up 1 base, with 9 bases separating them. Written as DNA, the CDR3 is TGTGCCAGCAGAAAGAGACAGAACACTGAAGCTTTCTTT. It is translated as CASRKRQNTEAFF.

The rearrangement links TRBV10-3 to TRBJ2-3; TRBD1 is a possible D gene (5 bases). Trimming removed 7 bases from V and 6 bases from J, with 5 bases in between. Germline V gives CDR1 ENHRY, CDR2 SYGVKD. The CDR3 is made up of 10 amino acids. In nucleotides, the CDR3 is TGTGCCATCAAGGGGGATACGCAGTATTTT. Its protein product is CAIKGDTQYF.

This clonotype was seen ten or more times. For the CDR3, the DNA is TGTGCCAGCTCCCGTCCCTTGACTAGCGGGGGGGCGGTAGATACGCAGTATTTT. This encodes CASSRPLTSGGAVDTQYF. The chain employs TRBV2 and TRBJ2-3; TRBD2 matches at 14 bases. Trimming cost V 8 bases and J 5 bases; bases outside gene matches: 15. Germline assignment: CDR1 SNHLY and CDR2 FYNNEI. CDR3 length equals 18 residues.

This clonotype has more than one count but fewer than ten. The chain couples TRBV20-1 to TRBJ2-5; D is undetermined. This CDR3 is 13 amino acids long. V shed 5 bases and J shed 4 bases, with 14 bases lying between them. Per germline, CDR1 DFQATT and CDR2 SNEGSKA (reference sequence). CDR3 protein: CSAALSWRETQYF. For the CDR3, the DNA is TGCAGTGCTGCCCTCTCGTGGAGAGAGACCCAGTACTTC.

This clonotype has a count of ten or more. The chain recombines TRBV12-3 or TRBV12-4 with TRBJ1-4; the match to TRBD1 covers 7 bases. CDR3 length: 14 residues. The V segment lost 4 bases and the J segment 5 bases; nucleotides outside the gene matches: 4. The CDR3 DNA sequence: TGTGCCAGCAGTTCAGGGGGGGGCAATGAAAAACTGTTTTTT. This gives the protein CASSSGGGNEKLFF.

This chain connects TRBV6-1 to TRBJ2-7; 14 bases are a match to TRBD2. Losses at the gene ends were 3 bases for V and 0 bases for J; bases not matched to a gene: 19. The CDR3 spans 22 residues. The germline V gene has CDR1 MNHNS and CDR2 SASEGT. The DNA of the CDR3 is TGTGCCAGCAGTGACTATGACCCCAGGACTAGCGGGGGGCGTCCCAGCTCCTACGAGCAGTACTTC. It specifies CASSDYDPRTSGGRPSSYEQYF.

The chain links TRBV28 to TRBJ2-7, with a tentative D call TRBD2 (6 bases). This CDR3 spans 15 amino acids. Per the germline V gene, CDR1 is MDHEN and CDR2 is SYDVKM. Trimming pared 4 bases from V and 0 bases from J, leaving 13 bases between. The CDR3 protein is CASSYPSAGSYEQYF. The CDR3 DNA sequence: TGTGCCAGCAGTTACCCCTCAGCGGGCTCCTACGAGCAGTACTTC.

This clonotype was found many times. The genes are TRBV19 and TRBJ1-5; TRBD1 is a possible D gene (5 bases). This CDR3 has 16 amino acids. V was pared by 7 bases and J by 0 bases, with 16 bases between. Germline lookup yields CDR1 LNHDA and CDR2 SQIVND (reference sequence). CDR3 DNA sequence: TGTGCCAGTACCTGGGACTCCCGAACTAGCAATCAGCCCCAGCATTTT. It codes for CASTWDSRTSNQPQHF.

This clonotype has just a few counts. The gene calls are TRBV3-1 and TRBJ2-4; D gene uncertain. Trimming took off 0 bases at V and 7 bases at J, with 10 bases between the two ends. This CDR3 region has 14 residues. The germline gives CDR1 LGHDT, CDR2 YNNKEL (reference sequence). CDR3 amino acids: CASSQDFGPNIQYF. The CDR3 DNA reads as TGTGCCAGCAGCCAAGATTTCGGACCCAACATTCAGTACTTC.

The V and J genes are TRBV6-6 and TRBJ1-6; TRBD1 matches at 7 bases. With 4 bases clipped from V and 3 bases from J, the junction kept 6 bases outside the gene matches. The CDR3 is 16 amino acids. CDR1 and CDR2 from the germline V gene are MNHNY and SVGAGI (reference sequence). The CDR3 DNA reads as TGTGCCAGCAGTTCGACAGGGACCTTCTATAATTCACCCCTCCACTTT. This translates into CASSSTGTFYNSPLHF.

This clonotype was seen ten or more times. The V gene is TRBV29-1, the J gene TRBJ2-3; D perhaps matches TRBD2 (5 bases). V was cut by 4 bases and J by 0 bases, with 11 bases left in between. Germline V CDR1 and CDR2: SQVTM, ANQGSEA. The CDR3 extends over 14 amino acids. The CDR3 bases are TGCAGCGTTGTAATAGCGCGAAGCACAGATACGCAGTATTTT. Translating it yields CSVVIARSTDTQYF.

V usage is TRBV9 and J usage is TRBJ2-2, with D possibly matching TRBD2 (5 bases). Between the trimmed V and J ends, which lost 4 bases and 4 bases, there was a span of 14 bases. The CDR3 has 15 residues. From germline, CDR1 is SGDLS and CDR2 YYNGEE. The CDR3 spells CASSLLGSATGELFF. The CDR3 nucleotides are TGTGCCAGCAGCCTCCTGGGGAGCGCCACCGGGGAGCTGTTTTTT.

This chain joins TRBV11-1 and TRBJ2-5; 8 bases match TRBD1. Trimming at V came to 5 bases and at J to 5 bases, leaving 7 bases not matched to a gene. In germline, CDR1 is SGHAT, CDR2 FQDESV (reference sequence). The length of the CDR3 is 14 residues. CDR3 loop: CASSLRDRRETQYF. The DNA of the CDR3 is TGTGCCAGCAGCCTCCGGGACAGGCGGGAGACCCAGTACTTC.

There are a few counts of this clonotype. The genes are TRBV5-6 and TRBJ1-5; TRBD1 aligns across 8 bases. Looked up from germline, CDR1 is SGHDT and CDR2 is YYEEEE. The CDR3 has 13 residues. V lost 4 bases and J lost 6; bases outside the gene matches: 3. The CDR3 sequence is CASSQGAAQPQHF. CDR3 coding DNA: TGTGCCAGCAGCCAGGGGGCCGCTCAGCCCCAGCATTTT.

The sample holds a few counts of this clonotype. The CDR3 DNA reads TGTGCCAGCAGTGAAGGCTACAATGAGCAGTTCTTC. Protein sequence: CASSEGYNEQFF. The rearrangement uses TRBV6-1 and TRBJ2-1; D unresolved. This CDR3 has 12 amino acids. Germline V gene lookup returns CDR1 MNHNS and CDR2 SASEGT. Trimming shortened V by 1 base and J by 3 bases, and 1 base separated the two germline ends.

This clonotype came up a few times. This chain connects TRBV30 to TRBJ2-2; either TRBD1 or TRBD2 may supply D (5 bases each). The CDR3 consists of 14 residues. Trimming removed 6 bases at V and 2 bases at J, with 13 bases between. CDR1 is GTSNPN, CDR2 SVGIG, per germline (reference sequence). The chain's CDR3 is CACRPGPNTGELFF. Written as DNA, the CDR3 is TGTGCCTGCCGCCCGGGACCAAACACCGGGGAGCTGTTTTTT.

This clonotype has just a few counts. The V and J genes are TRBV7-6 and TRBJ1-1, with TRBD1 matching 7 bases. The CDR3 totals 12 residues. The germline CDR1 and CDR2 sequences are SGHVS and FNYEAQ. V shed 2 bases and J 8 bases; nucleotides not matched to a gene: 2. The CDR3 loop is CASSLRGREAFF. The CDR3 nucleotides read TGTGCCAGCAGCTTAAGGGGGCGGGAAGCTTTCTTT.

This clonotype was counted only a few times. This chain links TRBV28 with TRBJ2-3, with 14 bases fitting TRBD2. The CDR3 runs to 17 residues. Trimming at V came to 5 bases and at J to 6 bases, leaving 10 bases not matched to a gene. Germline V lookup: CDR1 MDHEN, CDR2 SYDVKM. DNA for the CDR3: TGTGCCAGCAGTACCCGCGGACTAGCGGGAGGTAGGGATACGCAGTATTTT. It is translated as CASSTRGLAGGRDTQYF.

The CDR3 DNA follows: TGCAGCGTTGAAGATCCCCGAACGCGAGCTTTCTTT. It is translated as CSVEDPRTRAFF. V usage is TRBV29-1 and J usage is TRBJ1-1; no definite D call. V lost 0 bases, J lost 10 bases, and 12 bases lay in between. The CDR3 has 12 residues. Looked up from germline, CDR1 is SQVTM and CDR2 is ANQGSEA.

The CDR3 DNA is TGCGCCAGCAGCTTGGATCGGGGACAAAGCACAGATACGCAGTATTTT. The encoded protein is CASSLDRGQSTDTQYF. This chain links TRBV5-1 with TRBJ2-3, with D perhaps matching TRBD1 (6 bases). The CDR3 loop spans 16 amino acids. The V gene's germline CDR1 is SGHRS and CDR2 YFSETQ. Trimming removed 0 bases from V and 0 bases from J, with 11 bases in between. Full variable domain (rest looked up from reference TRBV5-1 and TRBJ2-3): KAGVTQTPRYLIKTRGQQVTLSCSPISGHRSVSWYQQTPGQGLQFLFEYFSETQRNKGNFPGRFSGRQFSNSRSEMNVSTLELGDSALYLCASSLDRGQSTDTQYFGPGTRLTVL.

V and J are TRBV10-3 and TRBJ2-1; D may be TRBD2 (5 bases). This CDR3 contains 12 residues. Deletions cut 0 bases from V and 10 bases from J, with 7 bases between. Germline lookup yields CDR1 ENHRY and CDR2 SYGVKD. The CDR3: CAISESGLEQFF. CDR3 nucleotide sequence: TGTGCCATCAGTGAGTCAGGACTCGAGCAGTTCTTC.

The chain is built from TRBV18 and TRBJ2-1; 11 positions agree with TRBD2. After removal of 4 bases from V and 5 bases from J, the junction contained 1 base not matched to a gene. The CDR3 is made up of 14 amino acids. From germline, CDR1 is KGHSH and CDR2 LQKENI. The DNA of the CDR3 is TGTGCCAGCTCACTTAGCGGGAGGGACAATGAGCAGTTCTTC. Protein: CASSLSGRDNEQFF.

The V gene is TRBV3-1, the J gene TRBJ2-7; 8 bases agree with TRBD1. This CDR3 is built from 16 residues. J was trimmed by 5 bases and V by 5 bases; bases with no gene match: 14. Germline V gene sequence: CDR1 LGHDT, CDR2 YNNKEL (reference sequence). CDR3 in amino acids: CASSTGQGPRDNEQYF. CDR3 in DNA: TGTGCCAGCAGCACCGGACAGGGACCTAGGGACAACGAGCAGTACTTC.